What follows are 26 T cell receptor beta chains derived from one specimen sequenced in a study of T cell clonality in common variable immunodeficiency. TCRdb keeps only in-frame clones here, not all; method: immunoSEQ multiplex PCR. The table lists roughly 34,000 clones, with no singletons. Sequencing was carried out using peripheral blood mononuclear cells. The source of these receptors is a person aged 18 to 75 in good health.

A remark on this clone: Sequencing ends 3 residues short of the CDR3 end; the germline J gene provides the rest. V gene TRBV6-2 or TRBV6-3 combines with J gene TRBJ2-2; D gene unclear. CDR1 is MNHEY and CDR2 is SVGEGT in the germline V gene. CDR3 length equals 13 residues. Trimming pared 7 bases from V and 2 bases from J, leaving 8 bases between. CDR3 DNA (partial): TGTGCCAGCAATATACTAAACACCGGGGAG. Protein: CASNILNTGE. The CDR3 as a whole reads CASNILNTGELFF.

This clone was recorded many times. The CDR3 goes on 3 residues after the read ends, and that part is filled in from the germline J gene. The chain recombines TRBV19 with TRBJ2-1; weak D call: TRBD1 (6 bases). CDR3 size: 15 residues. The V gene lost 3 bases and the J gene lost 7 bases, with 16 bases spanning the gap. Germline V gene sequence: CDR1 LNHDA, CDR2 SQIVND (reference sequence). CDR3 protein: CASSMVGAQWNEQFF. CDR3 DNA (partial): TGTGCCAGTAGTATGGTGGGGGCGCAATGGAATGAG.

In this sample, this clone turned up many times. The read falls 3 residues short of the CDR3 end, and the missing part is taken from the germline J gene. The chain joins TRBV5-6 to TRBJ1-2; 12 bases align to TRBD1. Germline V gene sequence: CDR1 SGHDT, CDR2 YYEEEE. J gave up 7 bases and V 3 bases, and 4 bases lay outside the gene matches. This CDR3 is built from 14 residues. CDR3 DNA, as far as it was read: TGTGCCAGCAGCTGGGGGACAGGGGGCAGTGGC. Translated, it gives CASSWGTGGSG. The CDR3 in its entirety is CASSWGTGGSGYTF.

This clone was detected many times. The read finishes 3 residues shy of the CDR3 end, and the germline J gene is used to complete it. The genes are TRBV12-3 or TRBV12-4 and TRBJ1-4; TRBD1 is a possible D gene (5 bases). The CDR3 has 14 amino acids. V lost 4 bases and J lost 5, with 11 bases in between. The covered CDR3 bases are TGTGCCAGCAGTTATGGGGGACTCAATGAAAAA. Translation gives CASSYGGLNEK. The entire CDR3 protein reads CASSYGGLNEKLFF.

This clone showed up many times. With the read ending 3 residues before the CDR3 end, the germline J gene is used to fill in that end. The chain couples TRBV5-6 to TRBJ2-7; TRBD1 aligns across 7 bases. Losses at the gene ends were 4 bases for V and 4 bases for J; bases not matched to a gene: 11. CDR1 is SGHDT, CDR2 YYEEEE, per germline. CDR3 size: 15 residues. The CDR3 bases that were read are TGTGCCAGCAGCACTCCGGGACAGTTCATGTACGAG. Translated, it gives CASSTPGQFMYE. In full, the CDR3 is CASSTPGQFMYEQYF.

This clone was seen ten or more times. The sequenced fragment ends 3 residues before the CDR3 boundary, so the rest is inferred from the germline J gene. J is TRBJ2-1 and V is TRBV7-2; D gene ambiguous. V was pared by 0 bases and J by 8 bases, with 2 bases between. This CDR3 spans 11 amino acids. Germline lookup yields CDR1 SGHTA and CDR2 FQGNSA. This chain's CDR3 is CASSLAYEQFF. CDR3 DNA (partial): TGTGCCAGCAGCTTAGCCTATGAG. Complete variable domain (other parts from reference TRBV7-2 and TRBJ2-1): GAGVSQSPSNKVTEKGKDVELRCDPISGHTALYWYRQSLGQGLEFLIYFQGNSAPDKSGLPSDRFSAERTGGSVSTLTIQRTQQEDSAVYLCASSLAYEQFFGPGTRLTVL.

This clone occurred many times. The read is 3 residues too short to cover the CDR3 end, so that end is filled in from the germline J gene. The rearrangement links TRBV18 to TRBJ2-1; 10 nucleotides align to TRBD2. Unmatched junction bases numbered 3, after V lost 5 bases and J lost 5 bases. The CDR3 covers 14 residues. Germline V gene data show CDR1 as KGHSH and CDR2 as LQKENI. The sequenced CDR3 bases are TGTGCCAGCTCAGCTAGCGGGGGCCACAATGAG. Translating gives CASSASGGHNE. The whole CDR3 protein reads CASSASGGHNEQFF.

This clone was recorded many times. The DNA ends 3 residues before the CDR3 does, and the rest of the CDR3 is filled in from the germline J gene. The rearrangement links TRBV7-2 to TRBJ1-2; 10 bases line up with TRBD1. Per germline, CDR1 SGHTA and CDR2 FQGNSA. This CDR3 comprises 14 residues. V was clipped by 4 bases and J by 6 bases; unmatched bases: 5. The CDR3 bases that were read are TGTGCCAGCAGCTGGACAGGGGGGAGGAATGGC. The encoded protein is CASSWTGGRNG. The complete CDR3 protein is CASSWTGGRNGYTF.

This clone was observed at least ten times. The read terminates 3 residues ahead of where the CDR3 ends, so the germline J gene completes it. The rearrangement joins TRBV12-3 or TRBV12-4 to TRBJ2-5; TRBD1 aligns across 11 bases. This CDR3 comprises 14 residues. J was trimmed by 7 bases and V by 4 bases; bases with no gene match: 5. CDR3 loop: CASSSGTGGVTQYF. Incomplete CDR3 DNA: TGTGCCAGCAGTTCCGGGACAGGGGGAGTGACC.

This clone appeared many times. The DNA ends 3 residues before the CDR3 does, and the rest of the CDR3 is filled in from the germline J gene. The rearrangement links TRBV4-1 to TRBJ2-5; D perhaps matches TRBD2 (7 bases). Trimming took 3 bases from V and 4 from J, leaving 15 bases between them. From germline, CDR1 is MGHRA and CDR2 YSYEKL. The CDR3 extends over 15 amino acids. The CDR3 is CASSHLGGGAETQYF. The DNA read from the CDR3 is TGCGCCAGCAGCCATCTCGGAGGGGGGGCAGAGACC.

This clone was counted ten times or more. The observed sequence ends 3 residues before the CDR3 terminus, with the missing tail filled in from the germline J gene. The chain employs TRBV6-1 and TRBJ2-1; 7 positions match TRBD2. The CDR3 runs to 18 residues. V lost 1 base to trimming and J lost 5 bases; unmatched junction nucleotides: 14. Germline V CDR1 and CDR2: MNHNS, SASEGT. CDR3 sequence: CASSEVPGGGPSDNEQFF. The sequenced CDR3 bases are TGTGCCAGCAGTGAAGTCCCGGGGGGAGGGCCATCAGACAATGAG.

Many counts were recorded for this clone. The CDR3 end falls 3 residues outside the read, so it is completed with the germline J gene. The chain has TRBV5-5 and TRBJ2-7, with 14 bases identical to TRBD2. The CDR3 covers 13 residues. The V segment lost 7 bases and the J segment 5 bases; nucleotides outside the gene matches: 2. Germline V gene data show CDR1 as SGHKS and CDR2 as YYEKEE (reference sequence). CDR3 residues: CASGLAGGDEQYF. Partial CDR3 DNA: TGTGCCAGCGGACTAGCGGGAGGAGACGAG.

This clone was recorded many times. Partial CDR3 DNA: TGTGCCAGTAGTCACACAGGGACTGGGGCCAACGTC. Amino acid sequence: CASSHTGTGANV. The full CDR3 is CASSHTGTGANVLTF. The rearrangement links TRBV19 to TRBJ2-6; the D gene is possibly TRBD1 (6 bases). The read terminates 3 residues ahead of where the CDR3 ends, so the germline J gene completes it. V gave up 5 bases and J gave up 2 bases, with 10 bases separating them. The length of the CDR3 is 15 residues. Germline V gene data show CDR1 as LNHDA and CDR2 as SQIVND (reference sequence). The full variable domain, completed using reference TRBV19 and TRBJ2-6, is DGGITQSPKYLFRKEGQNVTLSCEQNLNHDAMYWYRQDPGQGLRLIYYSQIVNDFQKGDIAEGYSVSREKKESFPLTVTSAQKNPTAFYLCASSHTGTGANVLTFGAGSRLTVL.

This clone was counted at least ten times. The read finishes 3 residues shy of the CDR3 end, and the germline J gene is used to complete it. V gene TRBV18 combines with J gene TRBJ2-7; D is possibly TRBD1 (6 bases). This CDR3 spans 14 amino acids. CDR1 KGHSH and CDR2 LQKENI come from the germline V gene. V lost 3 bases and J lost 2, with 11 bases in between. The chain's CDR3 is CASSPRDTAYEQYF. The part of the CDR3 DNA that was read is TGTGCCAGCTCACCTAGGGACACCGCCTACGAG.

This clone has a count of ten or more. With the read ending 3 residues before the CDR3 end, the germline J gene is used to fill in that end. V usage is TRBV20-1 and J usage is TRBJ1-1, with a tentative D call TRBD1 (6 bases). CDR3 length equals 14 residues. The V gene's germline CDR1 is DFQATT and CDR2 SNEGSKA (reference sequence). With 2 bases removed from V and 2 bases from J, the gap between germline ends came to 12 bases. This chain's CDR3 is CSARRQARNTEAFF. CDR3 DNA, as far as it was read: TGCAGTGCTAGACGACAGGCCAGAAACACTGAA.

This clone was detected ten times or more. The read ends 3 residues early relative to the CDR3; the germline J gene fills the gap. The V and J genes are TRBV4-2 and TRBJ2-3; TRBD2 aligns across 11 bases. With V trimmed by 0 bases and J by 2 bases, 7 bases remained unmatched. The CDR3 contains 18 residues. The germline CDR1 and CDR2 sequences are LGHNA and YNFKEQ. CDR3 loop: CASSQELAGVNPTDTQYF. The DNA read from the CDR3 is TGTGCCAGCAGCCAAGAACTAGCGGGAGTAAACCCCACAGATACG.

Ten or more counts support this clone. CDR3 DNA, as far as it was read: TGTGCCAGCAGCACCCGGGACACCACCTACAATGAG. Translation gives CASSTRDTTYNE. The entire CDR3 sequence reads CASSTRDTTYNEQFF. This chain connects TRBV11-3 to TRBJ2-1; D perhaps matches TRBD1 (6 bases). The read terminates 3 residues ahead of where the CDR3 ends, so the germline J gene completes it. The CDR3 spans 15 residues. Germline V gene sequence: CDR1 SGHNT, CDR2 YENEEA. The V and J ends lost 5 bases and 2 bases respectively, with 13 bases between them.

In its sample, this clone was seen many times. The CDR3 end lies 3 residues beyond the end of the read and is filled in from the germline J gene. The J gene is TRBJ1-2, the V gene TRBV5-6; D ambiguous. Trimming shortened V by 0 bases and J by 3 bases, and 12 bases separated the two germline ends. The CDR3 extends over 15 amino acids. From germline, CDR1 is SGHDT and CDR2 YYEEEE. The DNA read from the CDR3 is TGTGCCAGCAGCTTGGTTTCGTCAGAAGACTATGGC. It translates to CASSLVSSEDYG. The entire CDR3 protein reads CASSLVSSEDYGYTF. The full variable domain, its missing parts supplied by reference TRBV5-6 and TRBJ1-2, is DAGVTQSPTHLIKTRGQQVTLRCSPKSGHDTVSWYQQALGQGPQFIFQYYEEEERQRGNFPDRFSGHQFPNYSSELNVNALLLGDSALYLCASSLVSSEDYGYTFGSGTRLTVV.

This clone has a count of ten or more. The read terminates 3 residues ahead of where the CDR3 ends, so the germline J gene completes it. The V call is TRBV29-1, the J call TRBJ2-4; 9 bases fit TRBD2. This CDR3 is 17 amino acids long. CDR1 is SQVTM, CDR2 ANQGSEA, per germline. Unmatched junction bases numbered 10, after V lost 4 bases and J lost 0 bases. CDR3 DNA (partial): TGCAGCGTTGGTCGACTAGCGGAGCCGCTAGCCAAAAACATT. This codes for CSVGRLAEPLAKNI. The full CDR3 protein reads CSVGRLAEPLAKNIQYF.

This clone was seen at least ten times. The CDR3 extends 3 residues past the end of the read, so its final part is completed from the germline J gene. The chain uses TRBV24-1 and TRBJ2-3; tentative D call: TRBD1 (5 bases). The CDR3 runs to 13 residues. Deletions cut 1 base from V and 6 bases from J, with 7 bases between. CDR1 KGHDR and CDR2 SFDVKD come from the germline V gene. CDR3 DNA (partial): TGTGCCACCAGTGATTTAGGGGCTGATACG. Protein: CATSDLGADT. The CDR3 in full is CATSDLGADTQYF.

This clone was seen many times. CDR3 in amino acids: CASSLTSGINTGELFF. The DNA read from the CDR3 is TGCGCCAGCAGCTTGACTAGCGGGATTAACACCGGGGAG. The chain has TRBV5-1 and TRBJ2-2; 10 bases map to TRBD2. With the read ending 3 residues before the CDR3 end, the germline J gene is used to fill in that end. V lost 1 base and J lost 2; bases outside the gene matches: 2. CDR3 length: 16 residues. Germline V gene data show CDR1 as SGHRS and CDR2 as YFSETQ.

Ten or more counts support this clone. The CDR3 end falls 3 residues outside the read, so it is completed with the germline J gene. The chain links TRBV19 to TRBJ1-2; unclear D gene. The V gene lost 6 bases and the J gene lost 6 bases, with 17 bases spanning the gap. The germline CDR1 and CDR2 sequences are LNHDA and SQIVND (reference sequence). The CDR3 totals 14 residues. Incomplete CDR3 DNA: TGTGCCAGTAGGCCCTCGGGGAGGAGCGATGGC. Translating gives CASRPSGRSDG. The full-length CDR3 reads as CASRPSGRSDGYTF.

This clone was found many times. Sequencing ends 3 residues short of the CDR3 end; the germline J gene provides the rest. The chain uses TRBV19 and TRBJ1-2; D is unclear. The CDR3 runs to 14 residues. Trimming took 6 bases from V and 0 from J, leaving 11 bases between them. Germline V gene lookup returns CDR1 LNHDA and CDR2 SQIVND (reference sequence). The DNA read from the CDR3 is TGTGCCAGTAGGGGCCAGGTCTCTAACTATGGC. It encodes CASRGQVSNYG. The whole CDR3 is CASRGQVSNYGYTF.

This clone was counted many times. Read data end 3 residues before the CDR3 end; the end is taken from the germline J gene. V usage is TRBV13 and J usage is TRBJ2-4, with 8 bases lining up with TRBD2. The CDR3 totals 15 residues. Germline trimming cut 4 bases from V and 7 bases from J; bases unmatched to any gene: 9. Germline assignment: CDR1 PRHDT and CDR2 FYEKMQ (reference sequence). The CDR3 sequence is CASSSRTGGRNIQYF. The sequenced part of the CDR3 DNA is TGTGCCAGCAGCTCCCGGACTGGCGGGAGGAACATT.

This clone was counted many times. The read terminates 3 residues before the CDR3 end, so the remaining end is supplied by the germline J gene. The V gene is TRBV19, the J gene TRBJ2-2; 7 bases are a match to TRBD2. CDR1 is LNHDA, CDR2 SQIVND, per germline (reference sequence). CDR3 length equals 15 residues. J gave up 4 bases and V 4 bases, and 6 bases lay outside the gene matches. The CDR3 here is CASSKSGIGTGELFF. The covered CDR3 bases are TGTGCCAGTAGTAAGAGCGGGATCGGCACCGGGGAG.

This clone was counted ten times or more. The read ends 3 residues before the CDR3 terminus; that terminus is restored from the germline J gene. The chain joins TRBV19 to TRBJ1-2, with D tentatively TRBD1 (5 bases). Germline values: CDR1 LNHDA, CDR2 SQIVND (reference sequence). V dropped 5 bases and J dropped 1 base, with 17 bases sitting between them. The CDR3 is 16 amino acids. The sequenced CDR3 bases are TGTGCCAGTAGTGACAGTGGACGAAGTTATAACTATGGC. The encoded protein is CASSDSGRSYNYG. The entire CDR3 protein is CASSDSGRSYNYGYTF.